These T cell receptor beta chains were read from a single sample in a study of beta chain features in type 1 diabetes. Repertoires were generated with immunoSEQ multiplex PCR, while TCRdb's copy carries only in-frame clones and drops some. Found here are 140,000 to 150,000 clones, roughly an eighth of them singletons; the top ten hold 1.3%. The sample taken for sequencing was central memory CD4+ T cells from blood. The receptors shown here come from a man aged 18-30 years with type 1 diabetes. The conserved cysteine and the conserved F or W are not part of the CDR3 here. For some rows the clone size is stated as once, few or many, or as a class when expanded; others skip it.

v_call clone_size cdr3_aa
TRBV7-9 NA ASSKSDSPGYT
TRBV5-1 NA ASSAGQNYNEQF
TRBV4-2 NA ASSHRTGTNYGYT
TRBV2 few ASSLNTRTNEKLF
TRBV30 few AWINHAPEQGPTDTQY
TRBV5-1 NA ASSLQGGAYNEQF
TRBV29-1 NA SARTGTGNTIY
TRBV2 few ASSEERTRRYEQY
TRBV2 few ASMSLAGNEQF
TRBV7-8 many ASSPPTRMSSYEQY
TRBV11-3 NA ASSLTRSSYEQY
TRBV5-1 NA ASSLGEVSNQPQH
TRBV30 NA AWTADTYEQY
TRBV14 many ASRSQGTNSPLH
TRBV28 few ASSLTGRAGNEQF
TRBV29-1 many SVVLAGEIHEQY
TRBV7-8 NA ASSSSRDRVSNSEQF
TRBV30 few AWSSGAYGYT
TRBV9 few ASSPDRGTDTQY
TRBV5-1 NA ASSSQVDTEAF
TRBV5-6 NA ASSLNQETQY